The entry that follows covers one TCR beta chain sequence. No antigen is known for it. The CDR3 has 13 amino acids. V lost 0 bases and J 3 bases, leaving 6 bases between the germline ends. Germline CDR1 SGHTA, CDR2 FQGNSA. Primers included in the PCR were 60 Vbeta and 13 Jbeta primers. The table came from immunoSEQ multiplex PCR; TCRdb's copy has only in-frame clones and leaves some out. This table has tens of thousands of clones, 65% to 85% appearing once. This entry comes from a study of cytomegalovirus exposure and HLA in healthy donors. General study findings and limits: A later analysis by the authors found several of the most significant clusters apparently linked to common viral pathogens. In a later analysis, specific HLA alleles were associated with some 16,000 TCR beta sequences at a 0.05 false discovery rate. In a later analysis, HLA-C alleles had the fewest associated TCRs, DRB1 alleles the most.

The source is a man aged 25 to 45 in good health and CMV-seronegative. The rearrangement uses TRBV7-2 and TRBJ2-7, with D unresolved. The sample taken for sequencing was PBMCs. The CDR3 DNA follows: TGTGCCAGCAGCTTAGCCGGTAACTACGAGCAGTACTTC. It codes for CASSLAGNYEQYF.